Detailed here is one T cell receptor (beta chain). The data were obtained in a study of blood T cell repertoires in COVID-19. Germline loops: CDR1 SEHNR, CDR2 FQNEAQ (reference sequence). The CDR3 is 15 residues long. V was pared by 4 bases and J by 4 bases, with 7 bases of the junction left unmatched. Participants' reported clinical history set cohort assignment. Measured with immunoSEQ multiplex PCR; TCRdb has only the in-frame clones, and not every one. The sample holds 150,000 or so clones, 70% to 90% seen once. Sample: PBMCs or T cells enriched from blood (not recorded which). The receptor comes from a man in his forties or fifties who had recovered from COVID-19. This sequence joins TRBV7-9 and TRBJ1-5, with 7 bases matching TRBD1. CDR3: CASSSGGTANQPQHF. The CDR3 coding sequence is TGTGCCAGCAGCTCAGGGGGGACGGCTAATCAGCCCCAGCATTTT.